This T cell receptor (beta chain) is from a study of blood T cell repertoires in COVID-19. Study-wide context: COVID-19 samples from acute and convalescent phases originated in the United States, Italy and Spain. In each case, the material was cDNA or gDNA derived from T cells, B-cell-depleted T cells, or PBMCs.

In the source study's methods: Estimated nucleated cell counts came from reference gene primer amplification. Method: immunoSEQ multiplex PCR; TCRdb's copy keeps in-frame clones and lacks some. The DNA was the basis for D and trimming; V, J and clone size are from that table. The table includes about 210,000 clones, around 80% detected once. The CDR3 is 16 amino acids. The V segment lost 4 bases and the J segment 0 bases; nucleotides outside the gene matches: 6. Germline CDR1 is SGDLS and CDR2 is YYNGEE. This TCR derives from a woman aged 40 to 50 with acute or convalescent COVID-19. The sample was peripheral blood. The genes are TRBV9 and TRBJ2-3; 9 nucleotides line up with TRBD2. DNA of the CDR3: TGTGCCAGCAGCTTAGGGACTAGCAGGAGCACAGATACGCAGTATTTT. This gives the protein CASSLGTSRSTDTQYF.